Given below is one TCR beta chain in context. The CDR3 sequence is 14 residues long. The germline V gene encodes CDR1 MDHEN and CDR2 SYDVKM. The junction had 4 bases not matched to a gene; V was cut back by 4 bases and J by 5 bases. The donor population consisted of healthy HIV-negative adults with no recent acute infections or vaccinations. These data belong to a study of shared clonotypes between healthy human individuals. The table came from immunoSEQ multiplex PCR; TCRdb's copy has only in-frame clones and leaves some out. The table lists roughly 1 million clones, approximately 80% of them singletons.

This sequence originates from a man in his late teens or twenties in good health. Some clones in this sample may be carry-over from other donors' samples. Sequenced input: memory CD4+ T cells from PBMCs. The subset here: CD45RA-negative fraction. The chain uses TRBV28 and TRBJ2-7; the match to TRBD1 covers 11 bases. The CDR3 sequence: CASSYRDRGNEQYF. The CDR3 DNA reads TGTGCCAGCAGTTATAGGGACAGGGGGAACGAGCAGTACTTC.